This TCR beta chain was documented in a study of T cells in tuberculosis. Regarding the study as a whole: Smaller distances to GMM-specific TCRs suggested their expansion in active tuberculosis.

V lost 2 bases to trimming and J lost 3 bases, with 13 bases between them. This CDR3 spans 15 amino acids. Germline V CDR1 and CDR2: MNHEY, SVGAGI. Worth noting for this clone: The target antigen is unknown.

Data came from immunoSEQ multiplex PCR; TCRdb stores just in-frame clones and leaves some out. The repertoire includes under 35,000 clones, roughly 94% of them detected once, and 6.5% to 8% sits in the top ten. The sample consisted of PBMCs. This chain uses TRBV6-5 with TRBJ1-2; a weak D match, TRBD1 (6 bases). This TCR was sampled from a donor aged 10-29 years with latent tuberculosis or without tuberculosis infection. The CDR3: CASSYGGAQDYGYTF. The CDR3 region has the DNA TGTGCCAGCAGTTACGGGGGGGCGCAGGACTATGGCTACACCTTC.